The T cell receptor beta chain described here comes from a study of blood T cell repertoires in COVID-19 (dated by TCRdb to about 2020). Background on the whole study: Samples from collaborators originated in the United States, Italy and Spain and spanned both the acute and convalescent phases of COVID-19. The prospective study material was composed of cDNA or gDNA derived from T cells, B-cell-depleted T cells, or PBMCs. A freely available public database, intended as a resource for researchers studying the immune response to SARS-CoV-2, is where the repertoires were released. Samples came from the ongoing ImmuneRACE study (first 160 participants) plus 1,254 subjects from 6 global collaborators. The sample metadata nearly always contained a de-identified subject ID, COVID-19 status, age in years and sex. HLA class I and class II types, where available, came from metadata supplied by the sample provider rather than from assay-based typing. The dataset comprised deeply sampled blood TCRbeta repertoires from subjects exposed to, actively infected with, or recovered from COVID-19. The paper's findings and limits, for the study overall: Clinical and demographic metadata were provided uncurated, with the amount varying by source and participant.

V has 6 bases trimmed and J has 3 bases trimmed; junction bases matching no gene number 7. The CDR3 sequence holds 16 residues, the cysteine and phenylalanine included. The entry retains the CDR3 DNA only, 48 bases that are in frame from base 1. The germline V gene encodes CDR1 KGHSH and CDR2 LQKENI. The immunoSEQ Assay, a bias-controlled multiplex PCR, was used to amplify TCRbeta CDR3 regions from genomic DNA. The source study handled its data this way. The number of nucleated cells in each sample was estimated from the amplification of reference gene primers within the assay. To quantify the absolute abundance of each unique TCRbeta CDR3 rearrangement, sequence reads were collapsed and filtered. Productive Simpson clonality was computed per sample as the square root of Simpson's diversity index over productive rearrangements. Not all clones reach the TCRdb copy of this immuneACCESS table, which keeps in-frame sequences only. Checked studies attribute under half of the gap to unresolved V genes and leave the rest unexplained. The D gene and trimming were derived from the DNA, and the V and J assignments and clone size from that table. The sample includes about 60,000 clones, with over 60% observed a single time. The leading ten clones occupy about 5% of the sample.

About this clone: The clone's antigen remains unknown. No base quality information exists; no much larger clone differs at one position.

In Seattle, one collaborating source enrolled patients while the infection was active and tracked those patients longitudinally over the course of disease. Whole blood was collected in K2EDTA tubes by collaborating institutions according to the institutions' own protocols. For TCRbeta analysis, collaborators shipped samples as frozen whole blood, isolated PBMCs, or DNA extracted from either of those sample types. The chain was built from TRBV18 and TRBJ1-6, and 8 junctional nucleotides match TRBD1. The TCR was taken from a woman in her seventies with COVID-19, enrolled during active disease. Sequencing used peripheral blood. DNA sequence: TGTGCCAGCTCGCCGCGAGGGACAGGCTATAATTCACCCCTCCACTTT. Its translation is CASSPRGTGYNSPLHF.